The entry that follows covers one T cell receptor (beta chain) sequence. Its antigen specificity is not known. Per-base qualities were not stored, and no clone one base away is much larger. These data come from a study of blood T cell repertoires in COVID-19 (dated by TCRdb to about 2020). About the investigation overall: Samples from collaborators originated in the United States, Italy and Spain and spanned both the acute and convalescent phases of COVID-19. The prospective study material was composed of cDNA or gDNA derived from T cells, B-cell-depleted T cells, or PBMCs. Subjects who had been exposed to COVID-19, were actively infected with it, or had recovered from it provided the deeply sampled blood TCRbeta repertoires that made up the dataset. The repertoires were released in a freely available public database intended as a resource for research on the immune response to SARS-CoV-2. The samples were drawn from the first 160 participants of the ongoing ImmuneRACE study and from 1,254 subjects provided by 6 global collaborators. The sample metadata nearly always contained a de-identified subject ID, COVID-19 status, age in years and sex. Where HLA class I and class II types were available, the types were taken from metadata supplied by the sample provider, not from assay-based typing.

The immunoSEQ Assay, a bias-controlled multiplex PCR, was used to amplify TCRbeta CDR3 regions from genomic DNA. From the authors' description of their analysis: The number of nucleated cells in each sample was estimated from the amplification of reference gene primers within the assay. To quantify the absolute abundance of each unique TCRbeta CDR3 rearrangement, sequence reads were collapsed and filtered. For each sample, productive Simpson clonality was calculated as the square root of Simpson's diversity index over productive rearrangements. What TCRdb holds here is the immuneACCESS table cut down to in-frame rearrangements. Part of the clones is not present; checked against another copy, under half of the missing clones reflect an unresolved V gene, and the others are unexplained. V, J and clone size are those of that table, while D and trimming were read from the DNA. For this sample the table gives about 44,000 clones, of which about nine tenths were detected only once. The top ten constitute around 20% of the sample.

Collaborating institutions collected whole blood in K2EDTA tubes following their own protocols. Collaborator samples were shipped for TCRbeta analysis as frozen whole blood, isolated PBMCs, or DNA extracted from either sample type. Summary of the overall study and its limitations: Clinical and demographic metadata were provided uncurated, with the amount varying by source and participant.

The CDR3 contains 15 residues, cysteine and phenylalanine counted. The retained sequence is limited to the CDR3, 45 bases, with the frame set at the first base. As encoded in the germline V gene, CDR1 is SGHNT while CDR2 is YENEEA. V ends up 1 base short and J 4 bases short, with an unmatched junction base count of 3. The V gene is TRBV11-3 and the J gene is TRBJ2-2, with 7 junctional bases fitting TRBD2. The sequenced sample consisted of peripheral blood. This TCR was sampled from a woman older than 75 in a cohort sampled during active or convalescent COVID-19. The nucleotide sequence is TGTGCCAGCAGCTTAGGGCGGGAGTTCACCGGGGAGCTGTTTTTT. It translates to CASSLGREFTGELFF.